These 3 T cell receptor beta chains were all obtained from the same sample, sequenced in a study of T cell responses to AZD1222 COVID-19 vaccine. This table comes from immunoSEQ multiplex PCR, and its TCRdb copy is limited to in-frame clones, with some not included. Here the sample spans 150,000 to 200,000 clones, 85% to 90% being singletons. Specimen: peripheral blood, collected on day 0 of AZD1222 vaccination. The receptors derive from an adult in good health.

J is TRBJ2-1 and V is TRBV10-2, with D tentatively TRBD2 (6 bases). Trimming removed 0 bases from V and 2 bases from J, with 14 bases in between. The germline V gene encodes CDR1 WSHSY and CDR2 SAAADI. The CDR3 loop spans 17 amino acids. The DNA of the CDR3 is TGCGCCAGCAGTGAGTCGGGGGGACCAGGCACCTACAATGAGCAGTTCTTC. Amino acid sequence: CASSESGGPGTYNEQFF.

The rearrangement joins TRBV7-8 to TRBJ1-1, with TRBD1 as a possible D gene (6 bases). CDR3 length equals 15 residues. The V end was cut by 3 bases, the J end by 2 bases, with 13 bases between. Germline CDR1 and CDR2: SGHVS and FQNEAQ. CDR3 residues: CASSFYQGRNTEAFF. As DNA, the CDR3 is TGTGCCAGCAGCTTTTATCAGGGGCGTAACACTGAAGCTTTCTTT.

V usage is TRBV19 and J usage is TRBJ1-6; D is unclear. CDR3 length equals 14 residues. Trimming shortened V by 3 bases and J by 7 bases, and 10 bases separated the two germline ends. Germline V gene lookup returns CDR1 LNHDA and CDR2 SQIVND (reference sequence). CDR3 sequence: CASSMRSPNSPLHF. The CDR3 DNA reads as TGTGCCAGTAGTATGCGGTCTCCAAATTCACCCCTCCACTTT.